Listed below are T cell receptor beta chains from one sample, sequenced in a study of sequential checkpoint blockade in melanoma. Measured with immunoSEQ multiplex PCR; TCRdb has only the in-frame clones, and not every one. The sample records 40,000 or so clones, 86% being singletons. The input for sequencing was CD8+ T cells sorted from blood (inferred from file names), taken from a patient given nivolumab and ipilimumab in sequence. The receptors stem from a human donor with melanoma. Each CDR3 is given with its conserved first and last residue. The order of the fields is clone size, CDR3 length, J gene, V gene, D gene, CDR3 protein, CDR3 DNA. The D gene is left open where the match is weak. A row's size may be missing; if present it is once, few, many or a size class.

.	14	TRBJ1-1	TRBV6-5	.	CASSLGGFFTEAFF	TGTGCCAGCAGTCTGGGGGGGTTTTTCACTGAAGCTTTCTTT
.	15	TRBJ1-5	TRBV27	.	CASSPRVYQYQPQHF	TGTGCCAGCAGCCCTCGGGTGTACCAATATCAGCCCCAGCATTTT
.	15	TRBJ2-1	TRBV5-1	.	CASSLVGGSYNEQFF	TGCGCCAGCAGCTTGGTAGGAGGCTCCTACAATGAGCAGTTCTTC
once	16	TRBJ1-4	TRBV13	.	CASSLGGAGTNEKLFF	TGTGCCAGCAGCTTAGGGGGGGCCGGGACTAATGAAAAACTGTTTTTT
.	14	TRBJ2-7	TRBV28	TRBD1	CASSFGTGSYEQYF	TGTGCCAGCAGTTTCGGGACAGGGTCCTACGAGCAGTACTTC
.	16	TRBJ2-3	TRBV10-1	TRBD2	CASSVLAGEGTDTQYF	TGCGCCAGCAGTGTCCTAGCGGGAGAGGGCACAGATACGCAGTATTTT
.	14	TRBJ2-7	TRBV7-8	.	CASSLRSRAYEQYF	TGTGCCAGCAGCTTGAGGTCCAGGGCCTACGAGCAGTACTTC
.	14	TRBJ2-1	TRBV19	TRBD2	CASTISGKGNEQFF	TGTGCCAGTACCATTAGCGGGAAAGGCAATGAGCAGTTCTTC
once	19	TRBJ2-2	TRBV7-9	.	CASTSSVPGKFANTGELFF	TGTGCCAGCACCTCCTCGGTCCCAGGGAAGTTCGCGAACACCGGGGAGCTGTTTTTT
.	15	TRBJ2-1	TRBV2	TRBD2	CASSESAGVDYEQFF	TGTGCCAGCAGTGAATCGGCGGGAGTCGACTATGAGCAGTTCTTC
.	17	TRBJ2-3	TRBV5-1	TRBD2	CASSRVGGGPPTDTQYF	TGCGCCAGCAGTCGCGTCGGGGGAGGGCCCCCCACAGATACGCAGTATTTT
.	19	TRBJ2-7	TRBV4-1	TRBD2	CASSRGGLAGVYLDYEQYF	TGCGCCAGCAGCCGTGGGGGACTAGCGGGAGTGTATCTCGACTACGAGCAGTACTTC
.	15	TRBJ2-3	TRBV4-1	.	CASSQVFPSTDTQYF	TGCGCCAGCAGCCAAGTTTTTCCTAGCACAGATACGCAGTATTTT
.	16	TRBJ2-1	TRBV28	TRBD2	CASSSFQGGVYNEQFF	TGTGCCAGCAGTTCCTTTCAGGGAGGGGTATACAATGAGCAGTTCTTC
once	15	TRBJ2-7	TRBV27	TRBD1	CASSLLGTVPYEQYF	TGTGCCAGCAGCCTATTAGGGACAGTGCCCTACGAGCAGTACTTC
.	14	TRBJ2-7	TRBV9	.	CASSVAGAGYEQYF	TGTGCCAGCAGCGTAGCGGGAGCGGGCTACGAGCAGTACTTC
.	13	TRBJ1-1	TRBV10-3	.	CAISESWGVEAFF	TGTGCCATCAGTGAGTCGTGGGGGGTTGAAGCTTTCTTT
.	15	TRBJ1-3	TRBV13	TRBD1	CASSTGTGLLNTIYF	TGTGCCAGCAGCACCGGGACAGGGCTTTTGAACACCATATATTTT
few	14	TRBJ2-7	TRBV5-1	TRBD2	CASSFGASGYEQYF	TGCGCCAGCAGCTTCGGGGCTAGCGGGTACGAGCAGTACTTC
.	15	TRBJ1-5	TRBV27	.	CASSLRGGGNQPQHF	TGTGCCAGCAGCCTCCGGGGCGGGGGCAATCAGCCCCAGCATTTT
.	15	TRBJ1-5	TRBV9	.	CASSAQGNNNQPQHF	TGTGCCAGCAGCGCGCAGGGTAATAACAATCAGCCCCAGCATTTT
.	12	TRBJ2-1	TRBV29-1	.	CSLCVGTVEQFF	TGCAGCCTTTGTGTCGGTACGGTTGAGCAGTTCTTC
.	14	TRBJ2-7	TRBV15	TRBD2	CATSRVRGGHEQYF	TGTGCCACCAGCAGAGTTCGCGGGGGGCACGAGCAGTACTTC
once	15	TRBJ2-5	TRBV9	TRBD2	CASSVEFGREETQYF	TGTGCCAGCAGCGTAGAGTTTGGGAGGGAAGAGACCCAGTACTTC
.	14	TRBJ2-7	TRBV19	.	CASSRVDSSYEQYF	TGTGCCAGTAGTAGAGTCGACAGCTCCTACGAGCAGTACTTC
few	13	TRBJ2-7	TRBV7-9	.	CASSPGQSYEQYF	TGTGCCAGCAGCCCAGGACAGTCCTACGAGCAGTACTTC
.	16	TRBJ2-3	TRBV7-2	TRBD2	CATKPSGSSTPDTQYF	TGTGCCACCAAACCTAGCGGGAGTTCTACCCCAGATACGCAGTATTTT
few	24	TRBJ2-7	TRBV14	.	CASSQGEARGHDSGPTRLSYEQYF	TGTGCCAGCAGCCAAGGCGAGGCCAGGGGGCATGATAGCGGGCCAACCCGCCTTTCCTACGAGCAGTACTTC
.	14	TRBJ2-7	TRBV15	TRBD1	CATSSVQGSYEQYF	TGTGCCACCAGCAGTGTACAGGGGTCCTACGAGCAGTACTTC
.	13	TRBJ1-2	TRBV7-2	.	CASSPGIVYGYTF	TGTGCCAGCAGCCCAGGGATAGTCTATGGCTACACCTTC
.	13	TRBJ1-2	TRBV9	.	CASSVVPPSGYTF	TGTGCCAGCAGCGTAGTTCCTCCTAGCGGCTACACCTTC
.	17	TRBJ2-1	TRBV14	TRBD2	CASSLGTSGSFYNEQFF	TGTGCCAGCAGCCTCGGGACTAGCGGGAGTTTCTACAATGAGCAGTTCTTC
.	16	TRBJ1-1	TRBV28	.	CASSLWARQGNTEAFF	TGTGCCAGCAGTTTATGGGCTCGCCAGGGGAACACTGAAGCTTTCTTT
.	13	TRBJ2-1	TRBV10-1	.	CASTKGLAGEQFF	TGCGCCAGCACCAAGGGTCTAGCCGGTGAGCAGTTCTTC
.	13	TRBJ2-7	TRBV7-9	.	CASSFPAGIEQYF	TGTGCCAGCAGCTTTCCCGCGGGAATCGAGCAGTACTTC
.	14	TRBJ2-1	TRBV6-1	.	CASSRLVAYNEQFF	TGTGCCAGCAGCCGACTAGTTGCCTACAATGAGCAGTTCTTC
.	11	TRBJ2-7	TRBV11-2	.	CASSFTYEQYF	TGTGCCAGCAGCTTCACCTACGAGCAGTACTTC
.	13	TRBJ1-5	TRBV27	.	CASSFGRNQPQHF	TGTGCCAGCAGTTTCGGGAGAAATCAGCCCCAGCATTTT
.	16	TRBJ2-2	TRBV9	TRBD2	CASSPGGSGNTGELFF	TGTGCCAGCAGCCCGGGGGGTAGCGGGAACACCGGGGAGCTGTTTTTT
.	12	TRBJ2-1	TRBV7-6	.	CASSLAHQEQFF	TGTGCCAGCAGCTTAGCGCATCAGGAGCAGTTCTTC
.	16	TRBJ1-3	TRBV2	TRBD1	CASSPGTGESGNTIYF	TGTGCCAGCAGTCCCGGGACAGGGGAGTCTGGAAACACCATATATTTT